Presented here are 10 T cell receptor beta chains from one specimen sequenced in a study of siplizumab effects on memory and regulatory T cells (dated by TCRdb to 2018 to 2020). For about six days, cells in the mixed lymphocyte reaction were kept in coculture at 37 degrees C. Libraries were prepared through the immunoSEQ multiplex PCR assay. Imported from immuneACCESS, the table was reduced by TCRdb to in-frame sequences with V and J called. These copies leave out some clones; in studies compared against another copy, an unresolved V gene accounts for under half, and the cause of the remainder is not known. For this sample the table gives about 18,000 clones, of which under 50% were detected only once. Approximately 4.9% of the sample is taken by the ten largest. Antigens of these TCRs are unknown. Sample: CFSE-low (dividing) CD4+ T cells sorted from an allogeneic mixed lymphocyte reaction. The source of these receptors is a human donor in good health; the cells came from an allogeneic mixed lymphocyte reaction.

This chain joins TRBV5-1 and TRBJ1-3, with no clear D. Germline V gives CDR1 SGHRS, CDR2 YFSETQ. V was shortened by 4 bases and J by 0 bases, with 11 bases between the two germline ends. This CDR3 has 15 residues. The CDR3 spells CASSPTTGSGNTIYF. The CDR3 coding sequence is TGCGCCAGCAGCCCGACAACGGGCTCTGGAAACACCATATATTTT.

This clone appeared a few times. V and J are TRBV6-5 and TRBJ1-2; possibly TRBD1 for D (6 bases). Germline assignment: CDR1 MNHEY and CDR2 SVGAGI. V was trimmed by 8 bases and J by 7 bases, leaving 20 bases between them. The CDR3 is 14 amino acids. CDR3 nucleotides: TGTGCCAGCTTAGATAGGGGGTTTTTACGTGGCTACACCTTC. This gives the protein CASLDRGFLRGYTF.

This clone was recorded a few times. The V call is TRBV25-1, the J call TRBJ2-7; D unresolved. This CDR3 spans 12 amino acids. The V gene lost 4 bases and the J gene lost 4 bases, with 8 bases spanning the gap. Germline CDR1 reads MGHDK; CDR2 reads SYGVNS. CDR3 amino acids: CASSGAPYEQYF. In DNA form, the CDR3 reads TGTGCCAGCAGTGGGGCCCCATACGAGCAGTACTTC.

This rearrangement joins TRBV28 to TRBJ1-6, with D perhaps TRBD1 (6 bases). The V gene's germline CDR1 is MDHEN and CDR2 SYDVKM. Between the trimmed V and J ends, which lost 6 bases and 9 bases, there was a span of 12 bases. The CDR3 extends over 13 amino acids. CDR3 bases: TGTGCCAGCAGGGGGGCAGGGGTTTCACCCCTCCACTTT. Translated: CASRGAGVSPLHF. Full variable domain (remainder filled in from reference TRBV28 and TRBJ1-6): DVKVTQSSRYLVKRTGEKVFLECVQDMDHENMFWYRQDPGLGLRLIYFSYDVKMKEKGDIPEGYSVSREKKERFSLILESASTNQTSMYLCASRGAGVSPLHFGNGTRLTVT.

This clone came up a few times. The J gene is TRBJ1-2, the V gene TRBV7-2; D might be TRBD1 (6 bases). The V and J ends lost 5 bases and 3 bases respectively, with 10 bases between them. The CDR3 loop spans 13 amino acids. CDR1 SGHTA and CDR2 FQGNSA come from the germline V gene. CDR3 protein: CASSPDRYYGYTF. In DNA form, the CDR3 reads TGTGCCAGCAGCCCCGACAGGTACTATGGCTACACCTTC.

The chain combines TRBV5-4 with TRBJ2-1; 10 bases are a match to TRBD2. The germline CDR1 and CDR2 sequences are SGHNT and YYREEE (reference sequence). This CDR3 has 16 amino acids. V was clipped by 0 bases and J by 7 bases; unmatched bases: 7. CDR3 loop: CASSLGLAGVVNEQFF. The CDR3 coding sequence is TGTGCCAGCAGCTTGGGGCTAGCGGGGGTTGTAAATGAGCAGTTCTTC.

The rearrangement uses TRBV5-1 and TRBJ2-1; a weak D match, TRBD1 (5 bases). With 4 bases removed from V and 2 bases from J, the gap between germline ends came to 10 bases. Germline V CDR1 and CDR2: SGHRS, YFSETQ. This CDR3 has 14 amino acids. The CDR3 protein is CASSLDTAYNEQFF. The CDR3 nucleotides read TGCGCCAGCAGCCTGGACACAGCCTACAATGAGCAGTTCTTC.

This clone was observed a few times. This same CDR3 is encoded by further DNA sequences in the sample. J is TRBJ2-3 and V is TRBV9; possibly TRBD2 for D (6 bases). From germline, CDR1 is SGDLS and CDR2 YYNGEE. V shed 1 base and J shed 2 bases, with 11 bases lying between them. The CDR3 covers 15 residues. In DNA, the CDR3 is TGTGCCAGCAGCGTACGGGCGGGGTCCACAGATACGCAGTATTTT. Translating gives CASSVRAGSTDTQYF.

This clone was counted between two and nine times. The CDR3 loop is CASSPPSGNTGELFF. CDR3 bases: TGTGCCAGCTCACCACCATCCGGGAACACCGGGGAGCTGTTTTTT. V and J are TRBV18 and TRBJ2-2; D unclear. The CDR3 sequence is 15 residues long. Germline loops: CDR1 KGHSH, CDR2 LQKENI. The V end was cut by 0 bases, the J end by 1 base, with 6 bases between.

The CDR3 loop is CASSQNRGKQPQHF. CDR3 coding DNA: TGTGCCAGCAGTCAAAACAGGGGTAAGCAGCCCCAGCATTTT. The chain uses TRBV28 and TRBJ1-5, with 7 positions matching TRBD1. Germline CDR1 is MDHEN and CDR2 is SYDVKM. V lost 5 bases to trimming and J lost 7 bases; unmatched junction nucleotides: 8. The CDR3 loop spans 14 amino acids.